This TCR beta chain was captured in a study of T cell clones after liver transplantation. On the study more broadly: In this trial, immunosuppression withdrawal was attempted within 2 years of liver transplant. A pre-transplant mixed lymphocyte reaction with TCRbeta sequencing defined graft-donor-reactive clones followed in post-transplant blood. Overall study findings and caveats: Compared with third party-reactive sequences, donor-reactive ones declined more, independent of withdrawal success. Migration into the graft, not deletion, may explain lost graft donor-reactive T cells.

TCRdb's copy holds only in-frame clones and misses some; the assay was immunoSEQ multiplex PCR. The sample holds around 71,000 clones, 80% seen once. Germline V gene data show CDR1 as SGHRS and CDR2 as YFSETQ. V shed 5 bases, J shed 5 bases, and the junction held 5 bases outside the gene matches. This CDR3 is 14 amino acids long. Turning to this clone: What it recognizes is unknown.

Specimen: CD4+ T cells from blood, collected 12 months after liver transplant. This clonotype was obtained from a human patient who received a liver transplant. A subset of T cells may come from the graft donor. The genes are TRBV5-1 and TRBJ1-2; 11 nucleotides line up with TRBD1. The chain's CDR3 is CASRTGTGGYGYTF. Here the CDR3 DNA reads TGCGCCAGCAGGACCGGGACAGGGGGGTATGGCTACACCTTC.